The clone carrying this T cell receptor (beta chain) was picked up many times. The investigators amplified TCR beta CDR3 regions from RNA transcripts. A first-round RT-PCR of the TCR CDR3 used the HTBI primer set. A single record per CDR3 protein comes from TCRdb applying MiXCR to the multiplex PCR reads. The sample lists 550,000 to 700,000 distinct CDR3 sequences, roughly 14% occurring once. V was pared by 2 bases and J by 8 bases, with 7 bases between. The CDR3 is 13 amino acids. Germline V gives CDR1 MDHEN, CDR2 SYDVKM. The authors obtained PBMCs from roughly 10 ml of fresh peripheral blood. This specimen belongs to a study of T cells in Graves' hyperthyroidism and ophthalmopathy.

This clonotype was sampled from a woman aged 35 to 49 with Graves' ophthalmopathy. The V and J genes are TRBV28 and TRBJ1-6; no definite D call. Material: blood. CDR3 nucleotide sequence: TGTGCCAGCAGTTTAGCCCGTTATTCACCCCTCCACTTT. Protein sequence: CASSLARYSPLHF.